The table lists the clone carrying this TCR beta chain with a few counts. Its target is unknown. The data originate from a study of CD8 T cells in ankylosing spondylitis. Study conclusions and caveats: Before this, some motif variants had been reported in reactive arthritis synovial fluid and blood. As reported, disease-linked clones showed significant enrichment in matched ankylosing spondylitis synovial fluid. Seven or eight highly homologous variants made up a TCR beta motif, and this motif appeared characteristic of ankylosing spondylitis blood.

Researchers built TCR beta libraries using quantitative 5'-RACE with molecular barcodes. TCRdb itself ran the 5' RACE reads through MiXCR, one entry per CDR3 protein. The sample lists roughly 190,000 distinct CDR3 sequences, roughly 13% occurring once. The CDR3 loop spans 16 amino acids. V lost 4 bases and J lost 0; bases outside the gene matches: 5. Germline loops: CDR1 SGHRS, CDR2 YFSETQ. This clonotype originated in a male donor with ankylosing spondylitis or in good health (not recorded which). The chain recombines TRBV5-1 with TRBJ2-7; 12 nucleotides match TRBD2. The sequenced material came from blood, either unsorted or a sorted T cell fraction (not recorded which). CDR3 protein: CASSPQTSGSSYEQYF. CDR3 coding DNA: TGCGCCAGCAGCCCACAGACTAGCGGGAGCTCCTACGAGCAGTACTTC. Combining the CDR3 with reference TRBV5-1 and TRBJ2-7 gives the whole variable domain KAGVTQTPRYLIKTRGQQVTLSCSPISGHRSVSWYQQTPGQGLQFLFEYFSETQRNKGNFPGRFSGRQFSNSRSEMNVSTLELGDSALYLCASSPQTSGSSYEQYFGPGTRLTVT.